A selection of T cell receptor beta chains follows, all from one sample in a study of blood T cell repertoires in COVID-19. Sequencing used immunoSEQ multiplex PCR; TCRdb keeps in-frame clones, though not all of them. The sample lists around 200,000 clones, roughly 86% occurring once. The sequencing input was peripheral blood. These receptors were obtained from a man aged 35 to 55 with active or convalescent COVID-19. Both conserved end residues are part of each CDR3. The order of the fields is V gene, D gene, CDR3 protein. The D gene is left open where the match is weak.

V: TRBV7-3; D: TRBD1; CDR3: CASSPGTGDEQYF
V: TRBV4-2; D: TRBD1; CDR3: CASSQDRGRNPNYGYTF
V: TRBV7-3; D: -; CDR3: CASRRAAENEQFF
V: TRBV4-3; D: -; CDR3: CASSKDTGTYNEQFF
V: TRBV4-3; D: -; CDR3: CASSHSSTDTQYF
V: TRBV7-8; D: -; CDR3: CASSLDRNQPQHF
V: TRBV9; D: -; CDR3: CASSPDIFNQPQHF
V: TRBV4-1; D: TRBD2; CDR3: CASSQGLWTSGGQETQYF
V: TRBV5-1; D: TRBD2; CDR3: CASSLGLAGVETQYF
V: TRBV5-1; D: TRBD2; CDR3: CASKEAGGDTGELFF
V: TRBV11-3; D: -; CDR3: CASSLVGLSYEQYF
V: TRBV11-3; D: -; CDR3: CASSDTPGGTEAFF
V: TRBV12-3/TRBV12-4; D: -; CDR3: CASNVGGNGYTF
V: TRBV9; D: -; CDR3: CASSKDRGGYTF
V: TRBV19; D: -; CDR3: CASSMGGLTEAFF
V: TRBV28; D: -; CDR3: CATWTASDTQYF